This entry lists 22 T cell receptor beta chains sequenced from one sample in a study of Graves' ophthalmopathy and Graves' hyperthyroidism. TCR beta CDR3 amplification used RNA transcripts. First-round RT-PCR employed HTBI primers, with a second-round multiplex PCR after it. TCRdb re-called the multiplex PCR reads with MiXCR, one entry per CDR3 protein. This table holds roughly 1.1 million distinct CDR3 sequences, about two fifths found once. Sequenced sample: peripheral blood or thyroid tissue (not recorded which). The receptors originated from an adult man with Graves' hyperthyroidism.

V usage is TRBV2 and J usage is TRBJ1-4; D may be TRBD1 (6 bases). The germline V and J ends were trimmed by 4 bases and 1 base, with 13 bases remaining between them. Germline CDR1 and CDR2: SNHLY and FYNNEI. The CDR3 is 16 residues long. In DNA, the CDR3 is TGTGCCAGCAGTGCAACAGGGATCAAAACTAATGAAAAACTGTTTTTT. This sequence encodes CASSATGIKTNEKLFF.

This clonotype appeared many times. The rearrangement uses TRBV2 and TRBJ2-7, with TRBD1 identical over 11 bases. The CDR3 contains 17 residues. Trimming at V came to 6 bases and at J to 7 bases, leaving 17 bases not matched to a gene. Germline CDR1 and CDR2: SNHLY and FYNNEI. CDR3 in DNA: TGTGCCAGCAGCTCACTGTTGGACAGGGGGCAGACTGGGGAGCAGTACTTC. It codes for CASSSLLDRGQTGEQYF.

A note on this clonotype: This could be a read error, since a much larger clone is one nucleotide away. The chain joins TRBV5-1 to TRBJ2-7; TRBD2 agrees at 8 bases. V was pared by 3 bases and J by 2 bases, with 4 bases of the junction left unmatched. Germline V lookup: CDR1 SGHRS, CDR2 YFSETQ. The CDR3 covers 14 residues. This CDR3 reads CASSCSGSAYEQYF. The CDR3 DNA reads TGCGCCAGCAGCTGCAGCGGGAGCGCCTACGAGCAGTACTTC.

The chain combines TRBV10-3 with TRBJ2-2; possible D gene TRBD2, 6 bases. CDR1 and CDR2 from the germline V gene are ENHRY and SYGVKD. This CDR3 contains 15 residues. The ends were cut back, 4 bases at V and 2 bases at J, with 11 bases in the middle. The CDR3 spells CAISAMGGNTGELFF. CDR3 nucleotides: TGTGCCATCAGTGCTATGGGGGGTAACACCGGGGAGCTGTTTTTT.

In regard to this clonotype: This clone may be a read error of a much larger clone one base away. V usage is TRBV20-1 and J usage is TRBJ1-1, with D perhaps TRBD1 (6 bases). CDR3 length: 14 amino acids. Germline CDR1 DFQATT, CDR2 SNEGSKA (reference sequence). CDR3 sequence (DNA): TGCAGTGCTTTTAAACAGGGATTGAACGCTGAAGCTTTCTTT. Protein sequence: CSAFKQGLNAEAFF.

This clonotype was recorded many times. V is TRBV5-1 and J is TRBJ1-1; tentative D call: TRBD1 (5 bases). The CDR3 runs 15 residues. The V end was cut by 0 bases, the J end by 4 bases, with 13 bases between. The germline CDR1 and CDR2 sequences are SGHRS and YFSETQ. CDR3 bases: TGCGCCAGCAGCTTGGCCGGGACCGGACCCACTGAAGCTTTCTTT. It specifies CASSLAGTGPTEAFF.

This chain connects TRBV7-9 to TRBJ2-2, with 14 bases fitting TRBD2. V was clipped by 4 bases and J by 5 bases; unmatched bases: 3. The CDR3 consists of 16 residues. Germline CDR1 is SEHNR and CDR2 is FQNEAQ (reference sequence). The CDR3 nucleotides read TGTGCCAGCAGCTCGGGACTAGCGGGGGAAACCGGGGAGCTGTTTTTT. It encodes CASSSGLAGETGELFF.

This clonotype was recorded many times. The chain is built from TRBV2 and TRBJ1-1, with D maybe TRBD1 (5 bases). Germline V gene sequence: CDR1 SNHLY, CDR2 FYNNEI. V was clipped by 4 bases and J by 1 base, with 13 bases between them. CDR3 length: 15 residues. DNA of the CDR3: TGTGCCAGCAGTGTCCGTGGACACAGGAACACTGAAGCTTTCTTT. Protein: CASSVRGHRNTEAFF.

This clonotype was observed a handful of times. The chain recombines TRBV19 with TRBJ1-5, with 7 positions matching TRBD1. Germline-derived CDR1 and CDR2 are LNHDA and SQIVND (reference sequence). The CDR3 totals 15 residues. Unmatched junction bases numbered 11, after V lost 7 bases and J lost 5 bases. As DNA, the CDR3 is TGTGCCAGTACCAGGGGGGGCCGTTTCCATCAGCCCCAGCATTTT. Amino acids: CASTRGGRFHQPQHF.

In its sample, this clonotype was seen once. This rearrangement joins TRBV10-2 to TRBJ1-6; D gene uncertain. The germline V gene encodes CDR1 WSHSY and CDR2 SAAADI. Trimming took off 7 bases at V and 11 bases at J, with 18 bases between the two ends. The CDR3 spans 14 residues. The CDR3 reads CASNKGLVDPPLHF. CDR3 nucleotides: TGCGCCAGCAATAAGGGCTTAGTGGATCCACCCCTCCACTTT.

This rearrangement joins TRBV19 to TRBJ2-5; tentatively, D is TRBD2 (6 bases). The CDR3 length is 15 residues. Germline lookup yields CDR1 LNHDA and CDR2 SQIVND (reference sequence). Trimming shortened V by 5 bases and J by 0 bases, and 13 bases separated the two germline ends. The CDR3 spells CASSANRDYQETQYF. The CDR3 DNA is TGTGCCAGTAGTGCAAACCGGGACTACCAAGAGACCCAGTACTTC.

This clonotype was counted at least ten times. The rearrangement links TRBV13 to TRBJ1-6, with a possible D match to TRBD1 (5 bases). Trimming shortened V by 0 bases and J by 8 bases, and 26 bases separated the two germline ends. Germline CDR1 and CDR2: PRHDT and FYEKMQ (reference sequence). This CDR3 spans 20 amino acids. This chain's CDR3 is CASSLGQAYRRVPSDSPLHF. The CDR3 nucleotides read TGTGCCAGCAGCTTAGGACAGGCCTACCGCCGGGTTCCATCGGATTCACCCCTCCACTTT.

This clonotype was found many times. The V gene is TRBV15, the J gene TRBJ1-5; D remains unclear. The CDR3 has 16 residues. V lost 5 bases to trimming and J lost 0 bases, with 14 bases between them. The germline CDR1 and CDR2 sequences are LNHNV and YYDKDF (reference sequence). The DNA of the CDR3 is TGTGCCACCAGCGATAGAAGACTATATAGCAATCAGCCCCAGCATTTT. Amino acids: CATSDRRLYSNQPQHF. Supplemented by reference TRBV15 and TRBJ1-5, the full variable domain reads DAMVIQNPRYQVTQFGKPVTLSCSQTLNHNVMYWYQQKSSQAPKLLFHYYDKDFNNEADTPDNFQSRRPNTSFCFLDIRSPGLGDTAMYLCATSDRRLYSNQPQHFGDGTRLSIL.

This chain joins TRBV9 and TRBJ2-5; D not certain. The CDR3 has 14 residues. Trimming pared 0 bases from V and 5 bases from J, leaving 11 bases between. Germline V gives CDR1 SGDLS, CDR2 YYNGEE. CDR3 residues: CASSVVFTGETQYF. For the CDR3, the DNA is TGTGCCAGCAGCGTAGTGTTCACCGGGGAGACCCAGTACTTC.

This clonotype was observed a handful of times. A single base separates this from a much larger clone, so it may be a read error. This chain links TRBV15 with TRBJ1-4; D gene unclear. Germline V lookup: CDR1 LNHNV, CDR2 YYDKDF (reference sequence). This CDR3 is 13 amino acids long. CDR3 nucleotide sequence: TGTGCCGCCAGCAGAGATTTACGGGAAAAACTGTTTTTT. Its protein product is CAASRDLREKLFF.

This CDR3 is CASSQEDTNTGELFF. The DNA of the CDR3 is TGCGCCAGCAGCCAAGAGGACACTAACACCGGGGAGCTGTTTTTT. The gene calls are TRBV4-3 and TRBJ2-2; D perhaps matches TRBD1 (5 bases). This CDR3 is 15 amino acids long. V shed 0 bases and J shed 2 bases, with 7 bases lying between them. In germline, CDR1 is LGHNA, CDR2 YSLEER.

This clonotype was counted only a few times. The rearrangement uses TRBV20-1 and TRBJ1-6; a weak D match, TRBD1 (5 bases). The V end lost 1 base, the J end lost 9 bases, and 10 bases lay between the germline ends. Germline assignment: CDR1 DFQATT and CDR2 SNEGSKA (reference sequence). The CDR3 covers 13 residues. In nucleotides, the CDR3 is TGCAGTGCTAGAGTGGCAGGGACTTCACCCCTCCACTTT. Residues: CSARVAGTSPLHF.

Concerning this clonotype: Given a much more abundant clone one base away, this may be a read error. This likely comes from a read error, as the CDR3 has no conserved phenylalanine or tryptophan at its end. The J gene is TRBJ1-5, the V gene TRBV7-2; TRBD1 aligns across 7 bases. Germline CDR1 and CDR2: SGHTA and FQGNSA. The V gene end was trimmed by 5 bases and the J gene end by 7 bases; junction bases not matched to a gene: 14. This CDR3 region has 16 residues. The CDR3 DNA is TGTGCCAGCAGCCTCTCTGGTACAGGGGTTTACCAGCCCCAGCATCTT. Amino acids: CASSLSGTGVYQPQHL.

In this sample, this clonotype turned up once. The rearrangement links TRBV20-1 to TRBJ1-5, with unresolved D. The CDR3 loop spans 13 amino acids. Germline CDR1 DFQATT, CDR2 SNEGSKA (reference sequence). Trimming left V 6 bases short and J 2 bases short, with 11 bases between. The CDR3 protein is CSARPQGNQPQHF. The DNA for the CDR3 is TGCAGTGCCCGACCCCAGGGCAATCAGCCCCAGCATTTT.

This clonotype was seen a few times. CDR3 in amino acids: CSAGPVSRQETQYF. In DNA form, the CDR3 reads TGCAGTGCTGGCCCGGTGAGCCGCCAAGAGACCCAGTACTTC. The gene calls are TRBV20-1 and TRBJ2-5, with no clear D. This CDR3 is 14 amino acids long. V lost 5 bases, J lost 1 base, and 14 bases lay in between. Germline loops: CDR1 DFQATT, CDR2 SNEGSKA (reference sequence).

This chain links TRBV5-1 with TRBJ2-7; TRBD2 aligns across 8 bases. The J call is in doubt because the DNA end fits TRBJ2-1 better. This CDR3 comprises 14 residues. CDR1 SGHRS and CDR2 YFSETQ come from the germline V gene. CDR3 loop: CASSLSGGFDEQFF. CDR3 nucleotides: TGCGCCAGCAGCTTGTCGGGGGGGTTCGATGAGCAGTTCTTC.

This clonotype turned up a few times. V is TRBV12-3 or TRBV12-4 and J is TRBJ2-7, with 13 bases aligning to TRBD2. The CDR3 covers 16 residues. Trimming cost V 4 bases and J 3 bases; bases outside gene matches: 6. This CDR3 is CASSSRLAGGHYEQYF. The CDR3 region has the DNA TGTGCCAGCAGTTCTCGACTAGCGGGAGGACACTACGAGCAGTACTTC.